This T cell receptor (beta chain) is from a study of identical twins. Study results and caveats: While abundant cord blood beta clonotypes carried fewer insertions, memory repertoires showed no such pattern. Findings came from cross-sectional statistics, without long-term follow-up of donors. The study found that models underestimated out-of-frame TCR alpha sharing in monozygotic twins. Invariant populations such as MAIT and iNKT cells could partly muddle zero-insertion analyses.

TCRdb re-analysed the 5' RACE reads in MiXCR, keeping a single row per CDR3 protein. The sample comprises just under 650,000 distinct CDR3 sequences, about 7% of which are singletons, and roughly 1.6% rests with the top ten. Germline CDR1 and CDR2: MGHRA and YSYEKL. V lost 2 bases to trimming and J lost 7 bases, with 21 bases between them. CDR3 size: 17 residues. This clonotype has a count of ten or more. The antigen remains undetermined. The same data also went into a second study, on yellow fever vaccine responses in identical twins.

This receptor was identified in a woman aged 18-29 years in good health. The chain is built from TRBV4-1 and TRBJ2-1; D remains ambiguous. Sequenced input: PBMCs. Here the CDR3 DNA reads TGCGCCAGCAGCCAATTGGATATGGGATTCGAAAGGAATGAGCAGTTCTTC. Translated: CASSQLDMGFERNEQFF.